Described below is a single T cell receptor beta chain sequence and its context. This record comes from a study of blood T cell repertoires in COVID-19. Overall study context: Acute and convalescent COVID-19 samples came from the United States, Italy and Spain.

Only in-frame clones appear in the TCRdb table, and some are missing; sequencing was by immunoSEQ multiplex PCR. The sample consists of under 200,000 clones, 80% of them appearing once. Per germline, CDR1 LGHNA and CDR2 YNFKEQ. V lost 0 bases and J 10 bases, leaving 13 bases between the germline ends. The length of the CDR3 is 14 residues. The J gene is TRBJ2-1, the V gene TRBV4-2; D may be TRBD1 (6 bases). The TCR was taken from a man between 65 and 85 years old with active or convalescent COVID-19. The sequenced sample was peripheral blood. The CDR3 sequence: CASSQEAGAKEQFF. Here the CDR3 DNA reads TGTGCCAGCAGCCAAGAGGCAGGGGCTAAGGAGCAGTTCTTC.